At least ten counts were recorded for the clone carrying this T cell receptor beta chain. What it recognizes is unknown. The CDR3 totals 13 residues. CDR1 is GTSNPN, CDR2 SVGIG, per germline (reference sequence). V was cut by 0 bases and J by 4 bases, with 7 bases left in between. The data were obtained in a study of metastatic and nonmetastatic thyroid tumors. For the study at large: Comparative analysis of repertoires was undertaken across blood and tumor or nodule tissue obtained from malignant and benign thyroid patients. General study results and limits: Versus benign nodules, malignant thyroid tumors reportedly had significantly higher TCR beta diversity, in blood and tumor.

As processed by the authors: The authors used CDR3 differences across clinicopathological groups to build a distant-metastasis classifier for papillary thyroid cancer. TCRdb called clones again from the PCR reads with MiXCR. The V and J calls here are based on TCRdb, not the publication. The table shows about 20,000 clones, with approximately 24% occurring only once. Patients had received no treatment of any kind before thyroid surgery. The TCR comes from a female donor with papillary thyroid cancer or a benign thyroid nodule (not recorded which). Some clones in this sample may be carry-over from other donors' samples. Sequencing was done on a sample of tumor tissue. The genes are TRBV30 and TRBJ1-5; D remains ambiguous. The CDR3 region is CAWSVGRNQPQHF. Here the CDR3 DNA reads TGTGCCTGGAGTGTTGGTAGGAATCAGCCCCAGCATTTT.